The source of this TCR beta chain is a study of blood T cell repertoires in COVID-19. For the study at large: Sites in the United States, Italy and Spain provided acute and convalescent COVID-19 samples. Nucleic acid was either cDNA or gDNA, and it came from T cells, B-cell-depleted T cells, or PBMCs.

The authors' processing: Cell counts per sample came from amplifying reference gene primers. Repertoires were generated with immunoSEQ multiplex PCR, while TCRdb's copy carries only in-frame clones and drops some. V, J and clone size are taken as reported in that table, and D and trimming were inferred from the DNA itself. The sample yields about 160,000 clones, approximately 90% seen once. Seattle's cohort entered during active infection and was followed longitudinally. Germline V CDR1 and CDR2: LGHNA, YNFKEQ. J was trimmed by 0 bases and V by 6 bases; bases with no gene match: 3. The CDR3 runs 14 residues. In this sample, this clone turned up a few times.

The clonotype was recovered from a woman aged 70-85 years with COVID-19, enrolled during active disease. The genes are TRBV4-2 and TRBJ2-3, with TRBD1 matching over 7 bases. Sequencing was done on a sample of peripheral blood. CDR3 amino acids: CASRTGISTDTQYF. CDR3 bases: TGTGCCAGCAGGACAGGGATAAGCACAGATACGCAGTATTTT.